This T cell receptor (beta chain) was captured in a study of PD-1 blockade in classical Hodgkin lymphoma. All patients experienced relapse after autologous stem cell transplantation, and brentuximab vedotin exposure was variable. The germline CDR1 and CDR2 sequences are MNHEY and SVGAGI. This CDR3 spans 15 amino acids. The ends were cut back, 0 bases at V and 7 bases at J, with 12 bases in the middle. Assay used: immunoSEQ multiplex PCR; TCRdb lists only in-frame clones, some missing. Of about 30,000 clones listed, about two thirds are singletons. This clonotype originated in a human donor with classical Hodgkin lymphoma. The material was peripheral blood mononuclear cells (PBMCs), obtained before the second cycle of nivolumab. The chain uses TRBV6-5 and TRBJ1-4; weak D call: TRBD1 (6 bases). The CDR3 DNA follows: TGTGCCAGCAGTTACTCGAGGGGGGTACGTGAAAAACTGTTTTTT. Its translation is CASSYSRGVREKLFF.